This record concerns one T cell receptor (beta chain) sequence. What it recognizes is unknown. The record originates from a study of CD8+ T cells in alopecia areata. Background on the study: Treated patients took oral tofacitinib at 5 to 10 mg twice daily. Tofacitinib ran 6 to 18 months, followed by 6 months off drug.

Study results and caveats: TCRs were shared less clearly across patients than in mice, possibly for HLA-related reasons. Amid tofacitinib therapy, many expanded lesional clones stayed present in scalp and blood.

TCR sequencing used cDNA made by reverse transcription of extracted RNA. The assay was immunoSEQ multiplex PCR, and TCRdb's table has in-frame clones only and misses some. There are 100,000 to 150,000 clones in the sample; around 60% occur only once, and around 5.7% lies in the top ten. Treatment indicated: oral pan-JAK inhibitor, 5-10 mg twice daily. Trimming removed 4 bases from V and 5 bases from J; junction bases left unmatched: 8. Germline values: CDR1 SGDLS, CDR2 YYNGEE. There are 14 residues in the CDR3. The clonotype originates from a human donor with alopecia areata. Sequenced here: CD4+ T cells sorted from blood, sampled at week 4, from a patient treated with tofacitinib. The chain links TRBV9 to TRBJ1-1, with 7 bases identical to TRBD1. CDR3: CASSPGQEGTEAFF. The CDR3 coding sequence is TGTGCCAGCAGCCCAGGACAGGAGGGGACTGAAGCTTTCTTT.